This entry concerns a single T cell receptor beta chain. Its antigen is not yet known. The record has no base qualities; no much larger clone is one base away. The 39 donors, aged about 6 to 95 years, were systemically healthy Caucasian individuals from Russia. Each donor gave 8 to 10 milliliters of peripheral blood, drawn into EDTA-treated Vacutainer tubes. Ficoll-Paque density-gradient centrifugation was used to isolate PBMCs, with at least 7 million per sample. Total RNA was extracted from PBMCs with Trizol reagent, with at least 6 micrograms obtained per sample. The percentages of naive CD45RAhigh/CD27high T cells were determined by flow cytometry on a PBMC aliquot from every donor. These data belong to a study of blood T cells in healthy people across ages (dated by TCRdb to 2013 to 2016). Broadly, across the study: In model experiments, roughly one uniquely barcoded TCR beta cDNA molecule per two T cells was captured by template switching. Using deep sequencing normalized with unique cDNA molecular identifiers, the study measured how TCR beta repertoire diversity changes with age. Donors were grouped into four age groups: young (average roughly 16 years), middle-aged (roughly 38), aged (approximately 67) and long-lived (less than 85). The study analyzed two additional independent replicas of 1 million unique cDNA reads from the same blood draw for two donors, one aged 18 to 30 and one aged 80 or older.

Study-wide findings and limitations: Because donor CMV infection status was unknown, age-related changes in expanded clonotypes were potentially confounded. Since profiling was done on bulk unsorted PBMCs, naive and antigen-experienced compartments could not be conclusively compared. A strong correlation was found between observed TCR beta diversity and the percentage of naive T cells measured by flow cytometry. As age increased, observed TCR beta diversity per million T cells dropped in a roughly linear way, and a significant reduction was already evident by age 40. Estimates of total diversity based on one million sequenced T cells were regarded as lower bounds and as underestimates. Compared with the aged group, the long-lived group had more naive CD4+ T cells, fewer expanded clones and increased TCR diversity, suggesting age selection.

V was cut back by 2 bases and J by 3 bases, leaving a gap of 16 bases between them. The germline V gene yields KGHSH for CDR1 and LQKENI for CDR2. From the cysteine through the phenylalanine, the CDR3 covers 16 amino acids. The CDR3 DNA has 48 bases and is translated from base 1. The library was generated by 5' RACE. These reads were obtained on an Illumina HiSeq 2500. A second PCR of roughly 6 to 11 cycles was run with a J-beta primer mix and a sample-barcoded 5' primer. Each TCR beta cDNA molecule received a unique molecular identifier from a template-switch 5' adaptor carrying 12 random nucleotides. At least 2.5 million CDR3-containing paired-end reads were obtained from each sample. The Mint cDNA synthesis kit, primed by a TRBC-specific oligonucleotide, was used to synthesize first-strand cDNA from all RNA. Following uracil-DNA glycosylase treatment, a first 18-cycle PCR with universal primers M1SS and BC2_uni_R was performed on all cDNA. Concerning the study's data processing: Each sample was normalized by randomly selecting 1 million high-quality reads, each carrying a distinct molecular identifier. Instead of being binned into consensus sequences, reads that shared molecular identifiers were thrown out. MiTCR, set to a Q25 quality threshold and the strictest error-elimination algorithm, was used for CDR3 identification, clonotype clustering and error correction. Lower-bound total TCR beta diversity was estimated with a nonparametric unseen species model using Euler transformation. TCRdb took the public reads, trimmed them with fastp at Q25, ran MiXCR for clone calling and kept in-frame beta chains. Each record represents a unique CDR3 protein, reported with the most common genes and DNA among its rows. TCRdb's processing, not the study's, gives the V and J calls here. The sample table shows roughly 550,000 distinct CDR3 sequences, and 20% to 30% are seen once. Around 10% of the sample belongs to the ten largest clones.

This sample also appeared in a second study, on T cells of mothers and their children. Drawing on the second study: Nine systemically healthy Caucasian individuals served as donors, namely three mothers together with their six children. cDNA synthesis used all of the extracted RNA, with roughly 1.5 ug of RNA in each 15 ul reaction. In the second PCR, sample barcodes and 2-4 random nucleotides were introduced via the M1S primer. Each mother yielded over 10 million TCR beta CDR3 reads and each child 3 million or so reads. Thymic selection similarly shapes TCR recombination output in related and unrelated pairs, with minor effect from inherited differences. Normalized repertoire overlap in related mother-child pairs was always slightly higher than in unrelated mother-child pairs, but the difference was never significant. No persistent microchimeric T cell clones were found, with a detection sensitivity of around 100 clones per million clonotypes. Deep NGS was used in the study to compare the TCR beta repertoires of mothers and children and to look for features that separate related mother-child pairs from unrelated individuals. Mothers averaged roughly 40 +/- 4 years of age and children averaged roughly 12 +/- 4 years. After adapter ligation was performed with NEBNext reagents, the libraries were sequenced on an Illumina HiSeq 2000 with 100+100 nt paired-end reads. Mother and child libraries were prepared a month apart and sequenced in separate runs to prevent cross-contamination. For each donor, somewhere between roughly 500,000 and 2,100,000 distinct TCR beta clonotypes were identified. Naive TCR beta clonotypes were estimated from low-frequency clonotypes matched to each donor's FACS-determined naive share, without sorting.

The chain links TRBV18 with TRBJ1-1; the D gene cannot be named for sure. The specimen sequenced was blood. The clonotype originates from a boy between 5 and 17 years old in good health. CDR3 sequence: CASSPSSGRSDTEAFF. The DNA is as follows: TGTGCCAGCTCACCATCGTCAGGTCGGAGTGACACTGAAGCTTTCTTT.